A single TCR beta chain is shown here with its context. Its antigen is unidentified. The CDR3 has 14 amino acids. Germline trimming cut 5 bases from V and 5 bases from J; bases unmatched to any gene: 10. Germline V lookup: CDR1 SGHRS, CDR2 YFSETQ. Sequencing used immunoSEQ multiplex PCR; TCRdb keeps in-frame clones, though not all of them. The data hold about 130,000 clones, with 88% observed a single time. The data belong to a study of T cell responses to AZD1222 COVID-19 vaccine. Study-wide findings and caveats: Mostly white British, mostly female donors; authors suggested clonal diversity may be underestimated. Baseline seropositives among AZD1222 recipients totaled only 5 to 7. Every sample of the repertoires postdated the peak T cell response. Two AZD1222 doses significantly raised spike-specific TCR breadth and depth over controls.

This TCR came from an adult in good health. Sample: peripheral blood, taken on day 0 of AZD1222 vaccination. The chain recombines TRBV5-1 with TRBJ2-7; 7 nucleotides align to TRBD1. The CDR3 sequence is CASSPGLGGNEQYF. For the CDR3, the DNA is TGCGCCAGCAGTCCTGGATTAGGGGGCAACGAGCAGTACTTC.